Below are 14 T cell receptor beta chains sequenced from a single sample in a study of shared clonotypes between healthy human individuals. TCRdb's copy holds only in-frame clones and misses some; the assay was immunoSEQ multiplex PCR. The sample has roughly 680,000 clones; approximately 72% are singletons. What was sequenced was memory CD4+ T cells sorted from blood. Subset reported: CD45RA-negative fraction. Source of these receptors: a woman between 25 and 40 years old in good health.

This chain connects TRBV6-6 to TRBJ2-6; maybe TRBD1 (5 bases). This CDR3 is 16 amino acids long. V was shortened by 6 bases and J by 2 bases, with 14 bases between the two germline ends. From germline, CDR1 is MNHNY and CDR2 SVGAGI (reference sequence). The CDR3 region has the DNA TGTGCCAGCAGCCGAACCTCAGGGACTGGGGCCAACGTCCTGACTTTC. It codes for CASSRTSGTGANVLTF.

With regard to this clone: Other nucleotide sequences from this sample produce the same CDR3. The rearrangement links TRBV7-9 to TRBJ2-7; 10 bases match TRBD1. With V trimmed by 4 bases and J by 4 bases, 7 bases remained unmatched. From germline, CDR1 is SEHNR and CDR2 FQNEAQ (reference sequence). The CDR3 contains 15 residues. The CDR3 DNA sequence: TGTGCCAGCAGCTCTGCCGGGACAGGGGCGTACGAGCAGTACTTC. As protein: CASSSAGTGAYEQYF.

J is TRBJ1-1 and V is TRBV11-1; D gene ambiguous. Per germline, CDR1 SGHAT and CDR2 FQDESV (reference sequence). This CDR3 is 15 amino acids long. The V and J ends lost 5 bases and 0 bases respectively, with 13 bases between them. The CDR3, as DNA: TGTGCCAGCAGCCGTATGGAACAAATGAACACTGAAGCTTTCTTT. Translation: CASSRMEQMNTEAFF.

In its sample, this clone was seen a few times. The chain has TRBV28 and TRBJ2-5, with 7 bases that match TRBD1. Trimming cost V 3 bases and J 5 bases; bases outside gene matches: 9. The CDR3 covers 15 residues. Germline V gene lookup returns CDR1 MDHEN and CDR2 SYDVKM. The CDR3 DNA is TGTGCCAGCAGTTTTACACAGGGGACGGGGGAGACCCAGTACTTC. Translated: CASSFTQGTGETQYF.

This chain joins TRBV6-6 and TRBJ1-2; TRBD1 agrees at 8 bases. The CDR3 extends over 13 amino acids. CDR1 MNHNY and CDR2 SVGAGI come from the germline V gene (reference sequence). V lost 6 bases, J lost 2 bases, and 2 bases stayed unmatched. DNA for the CDR3: TGTGCCAGCAGAAGACAGGGGAACTATGGCTACACCTTC. It translates to CASRRQGNYGYTF.

The CDR3 bases are TGTGCCAGCAGCGTATATAGCGGGAGGGCCCCAGAGACCCAGTACTTC. It specifies CASSVYSGRAPETQYF. J is TRBJ2-5 and V is TRBV9; 11 bases line up with TRBD2. J was trimmed by 4 bases and V by 1 base; bases with no gene match: 6. The CDR3 is made up of 16 amino acids. Germline V lookup: CDR1 SGDLS, CDR2 YYNGEE.

A word on this clone: One base separates it from a far larger clone, so it is likely a read error. The chain uses TRBV7-9 and TRBJ2-2; the D is unclear. The CDR3 sequence is 12 residues long. Trimming pared 7 bases from V and 1 base from J, leaving 4 bases between. Germline CDR1 and CDR2: SEHNR and FQNEAQ (reference sequence). The CDR3: CASTENTGELFF. The CDR3 DNA reads as TGTGCCAGCACAGAGAACACCGGGGAGCTGTTTTTT.

V is TRBV30 and J is TRBJ1-3; tentative D call: TRBD1 (6 bases). V shed 4 bases and J shed 0 bases, with 10 bases lying between them. Looked up from germline, CDR1 is GTSNPN and CDR2 is SVGIG (reference sequence). The CDR3 runs 14 residues. As DNA, the CDR3 is TGTGCCTGGACAGGGGTTTCCTCTGGAAACACCATATATTTT. Amino acids: CAWTGVSSGNTIYF.

The gene calls are TRBV28 and TRBJ2-6; D may correspond to TRBD1 or TRBD2 (5 bases each). The CDR3 contains 15 residues. V shed 5 bases and J shed 0 bases, with 8 bases lying between them. CDR1 is MDHEN, CDR2 SYDVKM, per germline. CDR3 nucleotide sequence: TGTGCCAGCAGTGGGGGACGCTCTGGGGCCAACGTCCTGACTTTC. It translates to CASSGGRSGANVLTF.

About this clone itself: The identical CDR3 is also encoded by other nucleotide sequences in the sample. The V gene is TRBV19, the J gene TRBJ1-5; tentative D call: TRBD1 (5 bases). This CDR3 comprises 13 residues. Germline lookup yields CDR1 LNHDA and CDR2 SQIVND (reference sequence). V lost 3 bases, J lost 4 bases, and 7 bases lay in between. For the CDR3, the DNA is TGTGCCAGTAGTATCGAGGGGAATCAGCCCCAGCATTTT. This encodes CASSIEGNQPQHF.

This clone was counted at least ten times. This chain connects TRBV29-1 to TRBJ2-7; possible D gene TRBD2, 5 bases. V lost 6 bases to trimming and J lost 3 bases, with 18 bases between them. This CDR3 spans 14 amino acids. Germline CDR1 reads SQVTM; CDR2 reads ANQGSEA. This CDR3 is CSVSDGKLSYEQYF. The CDR3 coding sequence is TGCAGCGTCTCGGACGGGAAACTTAGCTACGAGCAGTACTTC.

The rearrangement links TRBV7-2 to TRBJ1-1, with D unclear. The V gene's germline CDR1 is SGHTA and CDR2 FQGNSA. V was trimmed by 1 base and J by 1 base, leaving 10 bases between them. There are 15 residues in the CDR3. In nucleotides, the CDR3 is TGTGCCAGCAGCTTAGTTGTGGGTCCGAACACTGAAGCTTTCTTT. Its protein is CASSLVVGPNTEAFF.

This clone was detected once. The chain carries TRBV6-1 and TRBJ1-2; TRBD1 might be the D (5 bases). The CDR3 runs 12 residues. CDR1 and CDR2 (germline): MNHNS, SASEGT. V was trimmed by 7 bases and J by 5 bases, leaving 11 bases between them. CDR3 protein: CASKMTVYGYTF. The CDR3 DNA is TGTGCCAGCAAAATGACAGTTTATGGCTACACCTTC.

The chain joins TRBV6-6 to TRBJ2-5, with 12 bases that match TRBD2. The CDR3 contains 16 residues. Trimming removed 2 bases from V and 0 bases from J; junction bases left unmatched: 1. Germline V lookup: CDR1 MNHNY, CDR2 SVGAGI (reference sequence). CDR3 region: CASSYGLAGHQETQYF. In DNA form, the CDR3 reads TGTGCCAGCAGTTACGGACTAGCGGGACACCAAGAGACCCAGTACTTC.